This entry features one T cell receptor beta chain sequence. Sequence at one end of the junction differs from germline and may be a read error. Germline values: CDR1 SSHAT, CDR2 FNYEAQ (reference sequence). The CDR3 contains 14 residues. Using immunoSEQ multiplex PCR, the repertoire was profiled, and TCRdb retains in-frame clones only, with some absent. The sample lists more than 40,000 clones; around 86% were seen once. This specimen belongs to a study of PD-L1 blockade in urothelial cancer. Study-wide background: Patients with male sex and bladder-origin urothelial cancer accounted for twenty-five of 29 enrolled. Patients had undergone 0 to 3 prior chemotherapy regimens. Specimens of blood held a median count of roughly 150,000 T cells.

This TCR derives from a man aged 60-69 years with urothelial cancer. V usage is TRBV7-7 and J usage is TRBJ1-2, with 7 bases aligning to TRBD1. This specimen was PBMCs, taken around atezolizumab (anti-PD-L1) treatment. CDR3 amino acids: CASSSKGDSCGYTF. The CDR3 DNA is TGTGCTAGCAGCTCCAAGGGGGACAGCTGTGGCTACACCTTC.